The rows below give T cell receptor beta chains drawn from one sample of a study of T cell responses to AZD1222 COVID-19 vaccine. TCRdb keeps only in-frame clones here, not all; method: immunoSEQ multiplex PCR. The sample lists 150,000 to 200,000 clones; 85% to 95% were seen once. The material was peripheral blood, obtained on day 0 of AZD1222 vaccination. The receptors stem from an adult in good health. The CDR3 runs from the conserved cysteine through the conserved F or W. A D gene is named only where the DNA matches it firmly. A clone size is listed for some rows: how often the clone was seen (once, few, many), or a class if it is expanded.

J gene: TRBJ2-3; CDR3 length: 15; D gene: TRBD2; V gene: TRBV7-3; clone size: .; CDR3 protein: CASSSGLEFTDTQYF; CDR3 DNA: TGTGCCAGCAGCTCGGGACTAGAATTCACAGATACGCAGTATTTT
J gene: TRBJ2-1; CDR3 length: 15; D gene: .; V gene: TRBV10-3; clone size: .; CDR3 protein: CAISEWKSSYNEQFF; CDR3 DNA: TGTGCCATCAGTGAGTGGAAGAGCTCCTACAATGAGCAGTTCTTC
J gene: TRBJ2-3; CDR3 length: 18; D gene: TRBD2; V gene: TRBV27; clone size: .; CDR3 protein: CASSLQIPRDYDTDTQYF; CDR3 DNA: TGTGCCAGCAGTTTACAGATCCCAAGGGACTACGATACAGATACGCAGTATTTT
J gene: TRBJ2-2; CDR3 length: 16; D gene: .; V gene: TRBV3-1/TRBV3-2; clone size: .; CDR3 protein: CASSQLPGHNTGELFF; CDR3 DNA: TGTGCCAGCAGCCAACTCCCGGGACACAACACCGGGGAGCTGTTTTTT
J gene: TRBJ1-5; CDR3 length: 17; D gene: .; V gene: TRBV15; clone size: .; CDR3 protein: CATSRGRSNRSNQPQHF; CDR3 DNA: TGTGCCACCAGCAGGGGACGAAGTAACCGAAGCAATCAGCCCCAGCATTTT
J gene: TRBJ2-1; CDR3 length: 13; D gene: .; V gene: TRBV12-3/TRBV12-4; clone size: .; CDR3 protein: CASSPMRGYEQFF; CDR3 DNA: TGTGCCAGCAGTCCGATGCGAGGGTATGAGCAGTTCTTC
J gene: TRBJ2-7; CDR3 length: 15; D gene: TRBD2; V gene: TRBV5-1; clone size: .; CDR3 protein: CASTPPGGGTYEQYF; CDR3 DNA: TGCGCCAGCACACCCCCCGGGGGGGGAACCTACGAGCAGTACTTC
J gene: TRBJ1-1; CDR3 length: 15; D gene: .; V gene: TRBV5-8; clone size: .; CDR3 protein: CASSDVVLLNTEAFF; CDR3 DNA: TGTGCCAGCAGCGACGTAGTTCTATTGAACACTGAAGCTTTCTTT
J gene: TRBJ2-5; CDR3 length: 16; D gene: .; V gene: TRBV3-1/TRBV3-2; clone size: .; CDR3 protein: CASSQVRGSPIVCQYF; CDR3 DNA: TGTGCCAGCAGCCAAGTTAGGGGATCCCCAATCGTTTGCCAGTACTTC
J gene: TRBJ1-4; CDR3 length: 12; D gene: .; V gene: TRBV30; clone size: .; CDR3 protein: CAWDRTGEKLFF; CDR3 DNA: TGTGCCTGGGACAGGACTGGAGAAAAACTGTTTTTT
J gene: TRBJ2-1; CDR3 length: 16; D gene: TRBD2; V gene: TRBV27; clone size: .; CDR3 protein: CASSPSTSGTYNEQFF; CDR3 DNA: TGTGCCAGCAGTCCGTCGACTAGCGGGACCTACAATGAGCAGTTCTTC
J gene: TRBJ1-1; CDR3 length: 14; D gene: TRBD1; V gene: TRBV19; clone size: .; CDR3 protein: CASSPGTGNTEAFF; CDR3 DNA: TGTGCCAGTAGTCCAGGGACAGGGAACACTGAAGCTTTCTTT
J gene: TRBJ2-1; CDR3 length: 13; D gene: TRBD2; V gene: TRBV24-1; clone size: once; CDR3 protein: CATSAGTSGMQFF; CDR3 DNA: TGTGCCACCAGTGCTGGGACTAGCGGGATGCAGTTCTTC
J gene: TRBJ2-2; CDR3 length: 14; D gene: TRBD1; V gene: TRBV30; clone size: .; CDR3 protein: CAWRRDSSGGELFF; CDR3 DNA: TGTGCCTGGAGACGGGACAGCTCAGGCGGGGAGCTGTTTTTT
J gene: TRBJ2-1; CDR3 length: 16; D gene: TRBD1; V gene: TRBV7-7; clone size: once; CDR3 protein: CASSFGTGASYNEQFF; CDR3 DNA: TGTGCCAGCAGCTTTGGGACAGGCGCTTCCTACAATGAGCAGTTCTTC
J gene: TRBJ2-1; CDR3 length: 10; D gene: .; V gene: TRBV20-1; clone size: .; CDR3 protein: CSARGVEQFF; CDR3 DNA: TGCAGTGCTAGAGGAGTTGAGCAGTTCTTC
J gene: TRBJ2-1; CDR3 length: 16; D gene: TRBD2; V gene: TRBV28; clone size: .; CDR3 protein: CASSPARGTKYNEQFF; CDR3 DNA: TGTGCCAGCAGTCCAGCCCGGGGGACTAAATACAATGAGCAGTTCTTC
J gene: TRBJ2-1; CDR3 length: 12; D gene: .; V gene: TRBV18; clone size: few; CDR3 protein: CASSPATDEQFF; CDR3 DNA: TGTGCCAGCTCACCCGCAACCGATGAGCAGTTCTTC
J gene: TRBJ1-1; CDR3 length: 13; D gene: .; V gene: TRBV18; clone size: .; CDR3 protein: CASSPPSYTEAFF; CDR3 DNA: TGTGCCAGCTCACCTCCCAGTTACACTGAAGCTTTCTTT
J gene: TRBJ2-7; CDR3 length: 15; D gene: TRBD2; V gene: TRBV9; clone size: .; CDR3 protein: CASSVDVGGPYEQYF; CDR3 DNA: TGTGCCAGCAGCGTAGATGTGGGAGGGCCGTACGAGCAGTACTTC
J gene: TRBJ1-5; CDR3 length: 16; D gene: .; V gene: TRBV19; clone size: once; CDR3 protein: CASSQTGQLSNQPQHF; CDR3 DNA: TGTGCCAGTAGTCAGACGGGACAACTAAGCAATCAGCCCCAGCATTTT
J gene: TRBJ2-7; CDR3 length: 15; D gene: .; V gene: TRBV9; clone size: .; CDR3 protein: CASSVGGSGSYEQYF; CDR3 DNA: TGTGCCAGCAGCGTTGGGGGGTCCGGCTCCTACGAGCAGTACTTC
J gene: TRBJ2-1; CDR3 length: 13; D gene: .; V gene: TRBV11-2; clone size: .; CDR3 protein: CASSLESGGEQFF; CDR3 DNA: TGTGCCAGCAGCTTAGAGTCGGGCGGTGAGCAGTTCTTC
J gene: TRBJ2-7; CDR3 length: 16; D gene: .; V gene: TRBV5-1; clone size: .; CDR3 protein: CASSLWGTAGSYEQYF; CDR3 DNA: TGCGCCAGCAGCTTGTGGGGAACGGCAGGAAGCTACGAGCAGTACTTC
J gene: TRBJ1-1; CDR3 length: 14; D gene: .; V gene: TRBV3-1/TRBV3-2; clone size: .; CDR3 protein: CASSHTAPTTEAFF; CDR3 DNA: TGTGCCAGCAGCCATACTGCACCCACCACTGAAGCTTTCTTT
J gene: TRBJ1-1; CDR3 length: 11; D gene: .; V gene: TRBV20-1; clone size: .; CDR3 protein: CSARENTEAFF; CDR3 DNA: TGCAGTGCTAGGGAGAACACTGAAGCTTTCTTT
J gene: TRBJ2-3; CDR3 length: 16; D gene: TRBD2; V gene: TRBV27; clone size: .; CDR3 protein: CASSPGLAGAADTQYF; CDR3 DNA: TGTGCCAGCAGTCCGGGACTAGCGGGGGCGGCAGATACGCAGTATTTT
J gene: TRBJ2-1; CDR3 length: 15; D gene: TRBD2; V gene: TRBV28; clone size: .; CDR3 protein: CASSLQLAGGHEQFF; CDR3 DNA: TGTGCCAGCAGTTTACAGCTAGCGGGAGGGCATGAGCAGTTCTTC
J gene: TRBJ1-5; CDR3 length: 14; D gene: TRBD1; V gene: TRBV19; clone size: .; CDR3 protein: CATWPGQGVQPQHF; CDR3 DNA: TGTGCCACCTGGCCCGGACAGGGGGTTCAGCCCCAGCATTTT
J gene: TRBJ2-5; CDR3 length: 16; D gene: .; V gene: TRBV28; clone size: .; CDR3 protein: CATRPTAGRFLETQYF; CDR3 DNA: TGTGCCACGAGACCTACCGCGGGTCGGTTTTTAGAGACCCAGTACTTC
J gene: TRBJ2-7; CDR3 length: 13; D gene: .; V gene: TRBV3-1/TRBV3-2; clone size: .; CDR3 protein: CASSQGTRYEQYF; CDR3 DNA: TGTGCCAGCAGCCAAGGGACCAGGTACGAGCAGTACTTC
J gene: TRBJ2-1; CDR3 length: 14; D gene: TRBD2; V gene: TRBV3-1/TRBV3-2; clone size: .; CDR3 protein: CASSSLAGVGEQFF; CDR3 DNA: TGTGCCAGCAGCAGTCTAGCGGGAGTCGGTGAGCAGTTCTTC
J gene: TRBJ1-2; CDR3 length: 14; D gene: TRBD1; V gene: TRBV5-4; clone size: once; CDR3 protein: CASSSGQGDYGYTF; CDR3 DNA: TGTGCCAGCAGCTCCGGACAGGGGGACTATGGCTACACCTTC
J gene: TRBJ1-5; CDR3 length: 12; D gene: .; V gene: TRBV19; clone size: once; CDR3 protein: CASSALVQPQHF; CDR3 DNA: TGTGCCAGTAGTGCATTAGTTCAGCCCCAGCATTTT
J gene: TRBJ1-1; CDR3 length: 14; D gene: .; V gene: TRBV11-2; clone size: .; CDR3 protein: CASSSYGGNTEAFF; CDR3 DNA: TGTGCCAGCAGCTCTTACGGGGGGAACACTGAAGCTTTCTTT
J gene: TRBJ1-6; CDR3 length: 15; D gene: .; V gene: TRBV18; clone size: .; CDR3 protein: CASSPIRIGSSPLHF; CDR3 DNA: TGTGCCAGCTCACCCATCCGCATCGGGAGTTCACCCCTCCACTTT
J gene: TRBJ2-1; CDR3 length: 13; D gene: TRBD2; V gene: TRBV5-6; clone size: .; CDR3 protein: CASISTPGGEQFF; CDR3 DNA: TGTGCCAGCATCTCCACGCCGGGGGGTGAGCAGTTCTTC
J gene: TRBJ1-5; CDR3 length: 15; D gene: TRBD1; V gene: TRBV6-2/TRBV6-3; clone size: .; CDR3 protein: CASSRGQGANQPQHF; CDR3 DNA: TGTGCCAGCAGCCGAGGACAGGGGGCCAATCAGCCCCAGCATTTT
J gene: TRBJ2-1; CDR3 length: 14; D gene: .; V gene: TRBV5-1; clone size: .; CDR3 protein: CASINGIGGNEQFF; CDR3 DNA: TGCGCCAGCATAAATGGAATAGGGGGCAATGAGCAGTTCTTC
J gene: TRBJ2-1; CDR3 length: 13; D gene: .; V gene: TRBV7-9; clone size: .; CDR3 protein: CASSLAPKYGQFF; CDR3 DNA: TGTGCCAGCAGCTTAGCGCCGAAATATGGGCAGTTCTTC
J gene: TRBJ1-1; CDR3 length: 14; D gene: .; V gene: TRBV28; clone size: .; CDR3 protein: CASSLGGGGTEAFF; CDR3 DNA: TGTGCCAGCAGTTTAGGGGGAGGGGGCACTGAAGCTTTCTTT
J gene: TRBJ2-7; CDR3 length: 15; D gene: .; V gene: TRBV7-9; clone size: once; CDR3 protein: CASSRVDWGNYEQYF; CDR3 DNA: TGTGCCAGCAGCAGAGTAGATTGGGGGAACTACGAGCAGTACTTC
J gene: TRBJ2-5; CDR3 length: 15; D gene: TRBD1; V gene: TRBV7-3; clone size: .; CDR3 protein: CASSPARGRGETQYF; CDR3 DNA: TGTGCCAGCAGCCCTGCCAGGGGGCGCGGAGAGACCCAGTACTTC
J gene: TRBJ2-7; CDR3 length: 15; D gene: TRBD2; V gene: TRBV6-1; clone size: .; CDR3 protein: CASSEIPLAGDEQYF; CDR3 DNA: TGTGCCAGCAGTGAAATCCCACTAGCGGGGGACGAGCAGTACTTC
J gene: TRBJ1-4; CDR3 length: 14; D gene: TRBD1; V gene: TRBV7-9; clone size: .; CDR3 protein: CASSAGQGNEKLFF; CDR3 DNA: TGTGCCAGCAGCGCCGGACAGGGTAATGAAAAACTGTTTTTT
J gene: TRBJ2-5; CDR3 length: 16; D gene: TRBD2; V gene: TRBV5-1; clone size: .; CDR3 protein: CASSLGEKAGMETQYF; CDR3 DNA: TGCGCCAGCAGCTTGGGGGAAAAAGCGGGGATGGAGACCCAGTACTTC
J gene: TRBJ2-7; CDR3 length: 14; D gene: .; V gene: TRBV7-3; clone size: .; CDR3 protein: CASSLTALSYEQYF; CDR3 DNA: TGTGCCAGCAGCTTAACCGCCCTTTCCTACGAGCAGTACTTC
J gene: TRBJ1-3; CDR3 length: 16; D gene: .; V gene: TRBV6-5; clone size: .; CDR3 protein: CASSYSTGYSGNTIYF; CDR3 DNA: TGTGCCAGCAGTTACTCTACAGGTTACTCTGGAAACACCATATATTTT
J gene: TRBJ1-1; CDR3 length: 15; D gene: TRBD1; V gene: TRBV4-1; clone size: .; CDR3 protein: CASSQEKDRGSEAFF; CDR3 DNA: TGCGCCAGCAGCCAAGAGAAGGACAGGGGATCTGAAGCTTTCTTT
J gene: TRBJ1-3; CDR3 length: 15; D gene: .; V gene: TRBV6-5; clone size: .; CDR3 protein: CASSYSQGSGNTIYF; CDR3 DNA: TGTGCCAGCAGTTACTCCCAGGGCTCTGGAAACACCATATATTTT